Listed below are T cell receptor beta chains from one sample, sequenced in a study of blood T cells in healthy people across ages. TCRdb reprocessed the 5' RACE reads via MiXCR and lists one record per CDR3 protein. The table records more than 500,000 distinct CDR3 sequences, roughly a quarter of them present only once. These same data were also listed under a study on T cells of mothers and their children.

The sequencing sample was made of blood. These receptors originate from a boy aged 2 to 10 in good health. CDR3s include the opening cysteine and the closing phenylalanine or tryptophan. D genes are given only for firm matches. Only some rows state a clone size, as once, few, many or a class for expanded clones.

D gene,J gene,clone size,V gene,CDR3 DNA,CDR3 protein
TRBD1,TRBJ1-2,-,TRBV27,TGTGCCAGCAGTTTAAGAGGGGGCGGAAACTATGGCTACACCTTC,CASSLRGGGNYGYTF
-,TRBJ2-7,few,TRBV7-9,TGTGCCAGCAGCCCTGGACAGCCGTTCGTCTCCTACGAGCAGTACTTC,CASSPGQPFVSYEQYF
-,TRBJ1-1,few,TRBV6-4,TGTGCCAGCAGTGACTCAGAGAACACTGAAGCTTTCTTT,CASSDSENTEAFF
TRBD2,TRBJ2-7,-,TRBV7-9,TGTGCCAGCAGCTTAGGAGGACTAGCGGGGGGCGAGCAGTACTTC,CASSLGGLAGGEQYF
-,TRBJ2-7,-,TRBV6-1,TGTGCCAGCAGTGTCTCCGGGAGAGGATCCTACGAGCAGTACTTC,CASSVSGRGSYEQYF
-,TRBJ2-5,once,TRBV6-5,TGTGCCAGCAGTTACTCGATAGGAATCCAAGAGACCCAGTACTTC,CASSYSIGIQETQYF
-,TRBJ2-5,once,TRBV2,TGTGCCAGCTGGCTGGGAGAGACCCAGTACTTC,CASWLGETQYF
TRBD2,TRBJ2-3,-,TRBV20-1,TGCAGTGCTAGAGGCGGAGCGGGGCGTGGAGTAAGCCCAGATACGCAGTATTTT,CSARGGAGRGVSPDTQYF
TRBD1,TRBJ2-2,-,TRBV2,TGTGCCAGCAGTGAGCAAGGGACAGGGGAAACCGGGGAGCTGTTTTTT,CASSEQGTGETGELFF
-,TRBJ2-5,many,TRBV12-3/TRBV12-4,TGTGCCAGCAGGGAGACAGGACGAGAGACCCAGTACTTC,CASRETGRETQYF
-,TRBJ1-1,-,TRBV25-1,TGTGCCAGCAGTGAATACGGAGGGTTAGGAGCTTTCTTT,CASSEYGGLGAFF
-,TRBJ2-2,few,TRBV6-6,TGTGCCAGCAGTTGGGACACCGGGGAGCTGTTTTTT,CASSWDTGELFF
TRBD2,TRBJ2-1,few,TRBV30,TGTGCCTGGAGTGAACCGACTAGCGGGATTTTTGAGCAGTTCTTC,CAWSEPTSGIFEQFF
TRBD1,TRBJ1-2,-,TRBV3-1,TGTGCCAGCAGCCATCGCTCACCGGGACAGAAGGGCTACACCTTC,CASSHRSPGQKGYTF
-,TRBJ2-7,many,TRBV14,TGTGCCAGCAGTCAAAAGCGGGGGACAGGAGACTACGAGCAGTACTTC,CASSQKRGTGDYEQYF
-,TRBJ2-3,few,TRBV24-1,TGTGCCACCAGTGATCCGGCTAGCGGCACAGATACGCAGTATTTT,CATSDPASGTDTQYF
-,TRBJ2-2,-,TRBV30,TGTGCCTGGAGTAGGGGTCATGGTCCTAGCTCAAACACCGGGGAGCTGTTTTTT,CAWSRGHGPSSNTGELFF
-,TRBJ1-1,-,TRBV25-1,TGTGCCAGCAGGTCGAGAACTGAAGCTTTCTTT,CASRSRTEAFF
TRBD2,TRBJ2-7,-,TRBV7-9,TGTGCCAGCAGCACCATAGCGGGGGCTTACGAGCAGTACTTC,CASSTIAGAYEQYF
-,TRBJ1-1,-,TRBV7-9,TGTGCCAGCAGCCCCTCGGTGGGATTGTCGAGTGTGGCTTTCTTT,CASSPSVGLSSVAFF
-,TRBJ2-7,few,TRBV3-1,TGTGCCAGTAGCCAAGCATCGGAGGAGCAGTACTTC,CASSQASEEQYF
TRBD1,TRBJ2-3,-,TRBV6-1,TGTGCCAGCAACAGGGGGCATTCAGATACGCAGTATTTT,CASNRGHSDTQYF
TRBD2,TRBJ2-1,-,TRBV7-2,TGTGCCAGCAGGGACCATAGCGGGAGTCTCCGTCAGCCCTACAATGAGCAGTTCTTC,CASRDHSGSLRQPYNEQFF
-,TRBJ1-1,few,TRBV29-1,TGCAGCGTTGACCAGGGGCCTGAAGCTTTCTTT,CSVDQGPEAFF
TRBD1,TRBJ1-1,few,TRBV6-6,TGTGCCACCGGTCCCGGGACAGGGGTAGAGGGCACTGAAGCTTTCTTT,CATGPGTGVEGTEAFF
-,TRBJ1-1,-,TRBV20-1,TGCAGTGCTAGGCGGGTTCTTGAAGCTTTCTTT,CSARRVLEAFF
TRBD1,TRBJ2-2,-,TRBV7-2,TGTGCCAGCAGTTTAAACAGGGGGGACACCGGGGAGCTGTTTTTT,CASSLNRGDTGELFF
TRBD2,TRBJ2-3,few,TRBV5-1,TGCGCCAGCAGCTTGGGCCCGGGGAGCGGGAGAATCGCAGATACGCAGTATTTT,CASSLGPGSGRIADTQYF
-,TRBJ1-2,few,TRBV27,TGTGCCAGCATTCGCCTAGGGACGGCTGTTATCTTC,CASIRLGTAVIF
TRBD2,TRBJ2-3,-,TRBV20-1,TGCAGTGCTAGCGGGGCGGGAGTTCCCACAGATACGCAGTATTTT,CSASGAGVPTDTQYF
TRBD1,TRBJ1-1,-,TRBV7-2,TGTGCCAGTTCCGGGACAGTAGACACTGAAGCTTTCTTT,CASSGTVDTEAFF
-,TRBJ2-5,few,TRBV21-1,TGTGCCAGTGGAACCAGGGAGACCCAGTACTTC,CASGTRETQYF
TRBD2,TRBJ2-5,-,TRBV28,TGTGCCAGCACCGTAGCGGGACAAGAGACCCAGTACTTC,CASTVAGQETQYF
TRBD1,TRBJ1-1,-,TRBV6-2/TRBV6-3,TGTGCCAGCAGTTACTCGTCCGGACAGGGGCGTAGGACTGAAGCTTTCTTT,CASSYSSGQGRRTEAFF
-,TRBJ1-2,-,TRBV29-1,TGCAGCGTTGAAGTGGGAGGACTTGGCTACACCTTC,CSVEVGGLGYTF
TRBD2,TRBJ2-5,many,TRBV4-3,TGCGCCAGCAGCCACTTAGCGGGAGAAGAGACCCAGTACTTC,CASSHLAGEETQYF
TRBD2,TRBJ2-5,-,TRBV6-1,TGTGCCAGCAGTGAATTCGCTAGCGGGACGGAGACCCAGTACTTC,CASSEFASGTETQYF